This record covers a single T cell receptor beta chain. What it recognizes is unknown. The data originate from a study of somatic mutations in cytotoxic T cells in rheumatoid arthritis. Study results and caveats: Statistical analysis of the slight TRBV07 underrepresentation in rheumatoid arthritis patients did not adjust for multiple comparisons.

Profiled with immunoSEQ multiplex PCR; TCRdb holds only in-frame clones, not every one. In the table there are some 9,800 clones, about four fifths of which are singletons. Per the germline V gene, CDR1 is LNHDA and CDR2 is SQIVND (reference sequence). Trimming took 0 bases from V and 5 from J; bases not matched to a gene: 3. The CDR3 is 14 amino acids. The receptor comes from a woman aged 50 to 60 in good health. This chain joins TRBV19 and TRBJ2-5; TRBD1 aligns across 7 bases. Material for sequencing was CD8+ T cells sorted from blood. CDR3 coding DNA: TGTGCCAGTAGTATAGAAGGCAGGGGGGAGACCCAGTACTTC. Its protein is CASSIEGRGETQYF.